The 16 T cell receptor beta chains reported below all come from one sample, sequenced in a study of CD8+ T cells in alopecia areata. After isolation, RNA underwent reverse transcription to generate cDNA as the sequencing template. Generated by immunoSEQ multiplex PCR, the TCRdb table keeps only in-frame clones and is missing some. This sample has about 190,000 clones, with more than 55% found just once. Treatment denoted: oral pan-JAK inhibitor, 5-10 mg twice daily. The source material was CD4+ T cells sorted from blood, sampled at week 4, from a patient treated with tofacitinib. The source is a human donor with alopecia areata.

J is TRBJ2-5 and V is TRBV6-6; TRBD2 might be the D (6 bases). CDR1 MNHNY and CDR2 SVGAGI come from the germline V gene (reference sequence). The V and J ends lost 0 bases and 2 bases respectively, with 13 bases between them. The CDR3 sequence is 16 residues long. The CDR3 region has the DNA TGTGCCAGCAGTTACTCGACGGGGGTAGGGCAAGAGACCCAGTACTTC. Amino acids: CASSYSTGVGQETQYF.

This sequence joins TRBV30 and TRBJ2-1, with 7 bases identical to TRBD2. The CDR3 loop spans 14 amino acids. Germline V gene sequence: CDR1 GTSNPN, CDR2 SVGIG (reference sequence). With V trimmed by 8 bases and J by 0 bases, 7 bases remained unmatched. CDR3 coding DNA: TGTGCCCATGGCGGGACTAACTCCTACAATGAGCAGTTCTTC. This codes for CAHGGTNSYNEQFF.

This clone has just one count. The chain couples TRBV29-1 to TRBJ2-5; possible D gene TRBD1, 5 bases. The CDR3 spans 13 residues. V was cut by 4 bases and J by 5 bases, with 14 bases left in between. Germline V lookup: CDR1 SQVTM, CDR2 ANQGSEA. This CDR3 is CSVVRGSEETQYF. Written as DNA, the CDR3 is TGCAGCGTTGTTAGGGGATCGGAGGAGACCCAGTACTTC.

CDR3 nucleotides: TGTGCCTGGAGTACCCCCGGGGTAGTGGTTGAAAAACTGTTTTTT. Amino acid sequence: CAWSTPGVVVEKLFF. J is TRBJ1-4 and V is TRBV30; the D is unclear. This CDR3 region has 15 residues. Per the germline V gene, CDR1 is GTSNPN and CDR2 is SVGIG (reference sequence). V was trimmed by 2 bases and J by 7 bases, leaving 17 bases between them.

V and J are TRBV30 and TRBJ2-3, with D perhaps matching TRBD2 (6 bases). The CDR3 covers 12 residues. Germline CDR1 reads GTSNPN; CDR2 reads SVGIG (reference sequence). With 4 bases removed from V and 3 bases from J, the gap between germline ends came to 8 bases. The CDR3 sequence is CAWTSVTDTQYF. The CDR3 bases are TGTGCCTGGACTAGCGTAACAGATACGCAGTATTTT.

The chain joins TRBV7-2 to TRBJ1-6; 9 bases match TRBD1. Per germline, CDR1 SGHTA and CDR2 FQGNSA. The CDR3 consists of 18 residues. J was trimmed by 7 bases and V by 1 base; bases with no gene match: 11. The CDR3 here is CASSLGRTGGRRNSPLHF. CDR3 bases: TGTGCCAGCAGCTTAGGACGTACAGGGGGCCGACGAAATTCACCCCTCCACTTT.

As for this clone: The final CDR3 position lacks the conserved phenylalanine or tryptophan, pointing to a likely read error. The DNA is omitted, as the CDR3 cannot be located on it reliably, and the CDR3 follows TCRdb's listing. The rearrangement uses TRBV11-1 and TRBJ2-3; the table's D gene call, TRBD2, was not cross checked with the DNA. Including both end residues, the CDR3 is 11 amino acids long. CDR1 is SGHAT and CDR2 is FQDESV in the germline V gene (reference sequence). The CDR3 region is CASSLVGCSSL.

This chain uses TRBV7-2 with TRBJ2-7; 9 nucleotides agree with TRBD1. Germline V gives CDR1 SGHTA, CDR2 FQGNSA. V shed 5 bases and J 5 bases; nucleotides not matched to a gene: 7. The CDR3 spans 14 residues. In nucleotides, the CDR3 is TGTGCCAGCAGCCAGGGACAGGGTTGGGACGAGCAGTACTTC. It codes for CASSQGQGWDEQYF.

J is TRBJ1-1 and V is TRBV29-1, with unresolved D. Trimming removed 4 bases from V and 7 bases from J, with 13 bases in between. In germline, CDR1 is SQVTM, CDR2 ANQGSEA. There are 12 residues in the CDR3. CDR3 region: CSVVRAGVEAFF. CDR3 nucleotide sequence: TGCAGCGTTGTAAGGGCCGGGGTTGAAGCTTTCTTT. The full variable domain, its missing parts supplied by reference TRBV29-1 and TRBJ1-1, is SAVISQKPSRDICQRGTSLTIQCQVDSQVTMMFWYRQQPGQSLTLIATANQGSEATYESGFVIDKFPISRPNLTFSTLTVSNMSPEDSSIYLCSVVRAGVEAFFGQGTRLTVV.

The rearrangement joins TRBV2 to TRBJ2-7; either TRBD1 or TRBD2 may fit D (5 bases each). The V and J ends lost 6 bases and 5 bases respectively, with 11 bases between them. The germline gives CDR1 SNHLY, CDR2 FYNNEI. This CDR3 contains 12 residues. This CDR3 reads CASSGTRDEQYF. The CDR3 nucleotides read TGTGCCAGCAGCGGGACGAGAGACGAGCAGTACTTC.

The chain couples TRBV6-5 to TRBJ2-5; 10 bases fit TRBD2. CDR3 size: 15 residues. Germline trimming cut 5 bases from V and 7 bases from J; bases unmatched to any gene: 10. Germline loops: CDR1 MNHEY, CDR2 SVGAGI. This CDR3 reads CASSLPGLAGATQYF. CDR3 nucleotide sequence: TGTGCCAGCAGTCTACCCGGCCTAGCGGGAGCGACCCAGTACTTC.

The chain recombines TRBV4-2 with TRBJ1-1; D gene ambiguous. The V and J ends lost 0 bases and 1 base respectively, with 3 bases between them. Germline values: CDR1 LGHNA, CDR2 YNFKEQ. This CDR3 contains 13 residues. The CDR3 DNA follows: TGTGCCAGCAGCCAAGATGGGAACACTGAAGCTTTCTTT. It encodes CASSQDGNTEAFF.

The count of this clone is one. The germline gene is not matched at one end of the junction; a read error may be the cause. V and J are TRBV11-2 and TRBJ1-2, with 11 bases matching TRBD1. The length of the CDR3 is 13 residues. Germline assignment: CDR1 SGHAT and CDR2 FQNNGV. Here the CDR3 reads CASSHRTGGRARF. The CDR3 coding sequence is TGTGCCAGCAGCCACAGGACAGGGGGCAGGGCCCGATTC.

V is TRBV5-1 and J is TRBJ2-3; D is possibly TRBD1 (5 bases). Germline CDR1 SGHRS, CDR2 YFSETQ. The CDR3 contains 17 residues. V shed 2 bases and J shed 0 bases, with 16 bases lying between them. CDR3 nucleotides: TGCGCCAGCAGCTTAGTCACAGGACCTACGAGCACAGATACGCAGTATTTT. This sequence encodes CASSLVTGPTSTDTQYF.

J is TRBJ1-2 and V is TRBV29-1, with no clear D. The germline CDR1 and CDR2 sequences are SQVTM and ANQGSEA. V was shortened by 2 bases and J by 7 bases, with 17 bases between the two germline ends. This CDR3 comprises 14 residues. The CDR3 coding sequence is TGCAGCGTTGAAAGGTTGTTGCTCGGCGGTGGCTACACCTTC. Translating gives CSVERLLLGGGYTF.

The rearrangement uses TRBV5-4 and TRBJ2-2; TRBD1 agrees at 8 bases. Germline V gene sequence: CDR1 SGHNT, CDR2 YYREEE (reference sequence). The CDR3 is made up of 15 amino acids. V was pared by 0 bases and J by 5 bases, with 3 bases of the junction left unmatched. The CDR3 spells CASSLGTGMTGELFF. The CDR3 DNA reads as TGTGCCAGCAGCTTGGGGACAGGGATGACCGGGGAGCTGTTTTTT.